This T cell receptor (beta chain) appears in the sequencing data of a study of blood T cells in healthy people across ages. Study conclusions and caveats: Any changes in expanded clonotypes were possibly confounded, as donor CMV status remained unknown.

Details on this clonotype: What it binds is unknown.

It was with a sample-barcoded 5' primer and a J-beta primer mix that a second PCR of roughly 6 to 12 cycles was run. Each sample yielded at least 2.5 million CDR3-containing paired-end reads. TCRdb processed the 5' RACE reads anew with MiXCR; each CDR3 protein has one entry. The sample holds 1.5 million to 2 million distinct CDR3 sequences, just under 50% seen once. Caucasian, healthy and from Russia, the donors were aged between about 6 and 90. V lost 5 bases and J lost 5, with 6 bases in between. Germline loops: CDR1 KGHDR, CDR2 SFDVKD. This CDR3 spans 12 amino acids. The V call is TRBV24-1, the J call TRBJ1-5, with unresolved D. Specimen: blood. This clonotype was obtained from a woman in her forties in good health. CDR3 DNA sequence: TGTGCCACCAGTGCAGGTTATCAGCCCCAGCATTTT. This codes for CATSAGYQPQHF.